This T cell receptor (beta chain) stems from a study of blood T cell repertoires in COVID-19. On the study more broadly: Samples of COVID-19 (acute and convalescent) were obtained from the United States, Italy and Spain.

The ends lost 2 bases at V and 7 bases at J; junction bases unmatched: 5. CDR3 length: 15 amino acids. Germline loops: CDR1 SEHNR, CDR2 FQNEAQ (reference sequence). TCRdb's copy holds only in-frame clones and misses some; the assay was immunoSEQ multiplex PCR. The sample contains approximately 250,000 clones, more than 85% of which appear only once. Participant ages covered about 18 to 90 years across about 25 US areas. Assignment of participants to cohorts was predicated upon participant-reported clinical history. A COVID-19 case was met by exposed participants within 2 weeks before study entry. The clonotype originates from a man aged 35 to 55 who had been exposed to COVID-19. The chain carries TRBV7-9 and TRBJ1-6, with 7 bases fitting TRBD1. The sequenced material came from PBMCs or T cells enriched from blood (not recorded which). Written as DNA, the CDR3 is TGTGCCAGCAGCTTATTAACAGGGGACAATTCACCCCTCCACTTT. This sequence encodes CASSLLTGDNSPLHF.